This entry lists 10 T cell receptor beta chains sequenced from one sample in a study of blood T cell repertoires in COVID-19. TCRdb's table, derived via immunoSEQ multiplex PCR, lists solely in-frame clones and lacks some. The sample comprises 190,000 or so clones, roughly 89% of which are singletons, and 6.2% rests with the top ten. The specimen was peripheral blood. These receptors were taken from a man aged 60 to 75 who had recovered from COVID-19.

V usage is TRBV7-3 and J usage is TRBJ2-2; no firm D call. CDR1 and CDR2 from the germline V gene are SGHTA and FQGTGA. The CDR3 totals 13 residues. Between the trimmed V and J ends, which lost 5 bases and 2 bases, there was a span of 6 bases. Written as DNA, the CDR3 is TGTGCCAGCAGCCCTCTAAACACCGGGGAGCTGTTTTTT. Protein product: CASSPLNTGELFF.

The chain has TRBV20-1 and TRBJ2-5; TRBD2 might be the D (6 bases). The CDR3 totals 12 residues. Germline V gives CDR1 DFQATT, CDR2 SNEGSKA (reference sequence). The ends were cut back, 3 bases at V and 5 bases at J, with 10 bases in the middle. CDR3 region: CSASSSGETQYF. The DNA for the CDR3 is TGCAGTGCTAGTTCCAGCGGGGAGACCCAGTACTTC.

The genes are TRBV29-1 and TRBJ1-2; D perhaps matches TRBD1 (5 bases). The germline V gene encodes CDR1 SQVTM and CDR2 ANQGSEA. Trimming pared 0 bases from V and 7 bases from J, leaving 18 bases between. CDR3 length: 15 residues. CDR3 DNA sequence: TGCAGCGTTGAAGATCTCGCGGGGGGTCGTGCTGGCTACACCTTC. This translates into CSVEDLAGGRAGYTF.

CDR3: CASSSQGGRYSYF. CDR3 coding DNA: TGTGCCAGCAGTTCCCAGGGAGGGAGATACTCGTACTTC. The chain combines TRBV6-2 or TRBV6-3 with TRBJ2-7, with 7 bases identical to TRBD2. This CDR3 comprises 13 residues. The V segment lost 4 bases and the J segment 12 bases; nucleotides outside the gene matches: 12. The germline V gene encodes CDR1 MNHEY and CDR2 SVGEGT.

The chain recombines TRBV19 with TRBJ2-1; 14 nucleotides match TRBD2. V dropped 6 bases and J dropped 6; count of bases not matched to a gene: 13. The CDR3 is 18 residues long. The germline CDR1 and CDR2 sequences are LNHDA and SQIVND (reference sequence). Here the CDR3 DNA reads TGTGCCAGTAGACAGGGGACTAGCGGGAGCTTTGGTTTCAATGAGCAGTTCTTC. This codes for CASRQGTSGSFGFNEQFF.

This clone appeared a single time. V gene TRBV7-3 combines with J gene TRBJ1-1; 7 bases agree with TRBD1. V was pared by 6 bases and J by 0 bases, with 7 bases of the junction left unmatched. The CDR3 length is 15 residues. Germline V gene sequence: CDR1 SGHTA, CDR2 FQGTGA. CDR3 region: CASSRRGTVNTEAFF. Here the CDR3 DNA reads TGTGCCAGCAGTCGCAGGGGGACGGTGAACACTGAAGCTTTCTTT.

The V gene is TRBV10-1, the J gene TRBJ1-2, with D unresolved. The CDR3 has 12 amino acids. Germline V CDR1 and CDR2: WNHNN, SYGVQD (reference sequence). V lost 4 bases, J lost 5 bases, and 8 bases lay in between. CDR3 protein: CASSGSGYGYTF. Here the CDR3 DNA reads TGCGCCAGCAGTGGCTCAGGTTATGGCTACACCTTC.

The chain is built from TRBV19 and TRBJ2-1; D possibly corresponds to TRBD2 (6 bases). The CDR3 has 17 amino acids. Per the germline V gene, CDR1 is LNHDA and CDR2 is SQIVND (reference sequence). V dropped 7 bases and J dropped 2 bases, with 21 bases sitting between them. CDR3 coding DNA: TGTGCCAGTACCCCCTCCCGTTTTAGCGGTCCCTACAATGAGCAGTTCTTC. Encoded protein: CASTPSRFSGPYNEQFF.

CDR3 sequence (DNA): TGTGCCAGCAGCCCTCTAACCCCGGGACAGGGAAGTTCGGCCAAAAACATTCAGTACTTC. Its protein is CASSPLTPGQGSSAKNIQYF. This chain connects TRBV7-3 to TRBJ2-4, with TRBD1 identical over 9 bases. The CDR3 contains 20 residues. J was trimmed by 1 base and V by 5 bases; bases with no gene match: 18. The V gene's germline CDR1 is SGHTA and CDR2 FQGTGA.

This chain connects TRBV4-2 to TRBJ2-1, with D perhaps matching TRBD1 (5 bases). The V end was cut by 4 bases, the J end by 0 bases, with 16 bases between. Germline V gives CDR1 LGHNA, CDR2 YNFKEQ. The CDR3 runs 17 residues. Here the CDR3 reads CASSPLPGQGSYNEQFF. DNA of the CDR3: TGTGCCAGCAGCCCACTTCCCGGTCAGGGCTCCTACAATGAGCAGTTCTTC.